Listed below are T cell receptor beta chains from one sample, sequenced in a study of shared clonotypes between healthy human individuals. Sequenced by immunoSEQ multiplex PCR; TCRdb stores in-frame clones only, minus some. The sample shows approximately 350,000 clones, roughly 70% of them seen only once. What was sequenced was memory CD4+ T cells sorted from blood. The receptor set was obtained from a man younger than 40 in good health. Both conserved end residues are part of each CDR3. A D gene is named only where the DNA matches it firmly. Clone size is stated in some rows and not others, as once, few, many or a class when expanded.

-	-	TRBV7-6	TRBJ1-4	CASSRRGNEKLFF	TGTGCCAGCAGCCGTAGGGGCAACGAAAAACTGTTTTTT
-	few	TRBV7-3	TRBJ2-1	CASSLTGGGYNEQFF	TGTGCCAGCAGCTTAACCGGGGGCGGATACAATGAGCAGTTCTTC
TRBD2	-	TRBV9	TRBJ2-1	CASSVGISGSNEQFF	TGTGCCAGCAGCGTAGGGATTAGCGGGTCCAATGAGCAGTTCTTC
TRBD2	-	TRBV5-6	TRBJ2-7	CASSLHQTSGSYEQYF	TGTGCCAGCAGCTTGCATCAAACTAGCGGTTCCTACGAGCAGTACTTC
-	-	TRBV29-1	TRBJ1-2	CSVEDRPMGYTF	TGCAGCGTTGAAGACCGACCAATGGGCTACACCTTC
TRBD2	-	TRBV5-1	TRBJ2-5	CASNSGSRETQYF	TGCGCCAGCAACAGCGGGAGTAGGGAGACCCAGTACTTC
-	-	TRBV13	TRBJ1-5	CASSLKNQPQHF	TGTGCCAGCAGCTTAAAGAATCAGCCCCAGCATTTT
-	-	TRBV5-1	TRBJ2-7	CASSLVSSVVYEQYF	TGCGCCAGCAGCTTGGTCTCTAGTGTAGTCTACGAGCAGTACTTC
-	-	TRBV7-9	TRBJ2-5	CASSLVRETQYF	TGTGCCAGCAGCTTGGTTAGAGAGACCCAGTACTTC
TRBD2	-	TRBV18	TRBJ2-7	CASSSPAGDREQYF	TGTGCCAGCTCATCTCCAGCGGGAGATCGCGAGCAGTACTTC
TRBD2	-	TRBV14	TRBJ2-1	CASSNSGRAGNEQFF	TGTGCCAGCAGCAATAGCGGGAGGGCCGGTAATGAGCAGTTCTTC
-	-	TRBV6-1	TRBJ2-7	CASRITSLDEQYF	TGTGCCAGCAGGATAACTAGTTTGGACGAGCAGTACTTC
TRBD1	-	TRBV4-1	TRBJ1-2	CASSQRRDSPNYGYTF	TGCGCCAGCAGCCAAAGAAGGGACAGCCCGAACTATGGCTACACCTTC
-	-	TRBV7-8	TRBJ2-5	CASSREETQYF	TGTGCCAGCAGCCGGGAGGAGACCCAGTACTTC
-	-	TRBV6-6	TRBJ2-7	CASSYGARTDEQYF	TGTGCCAGCAGTTACGGGGCCAGGACGGACGAGCAGTACTTC
TRBD1	once	TRBV7-9	TRBJ2-1	CASSVNRGRESDNEQFF	TGTGCCAGCAGCGTTAACAGGGGGCGCGAATCAGACAATGAGCAGTTCTTC
-	-	TRBV6-5	TRBJ2-7	CASSSPGDTRSYEQYF	TGTGCCAGCAGTTCCCCAGGGGACACCCGCTCCTACGAGCAGTACTTC
TRBD2	-	TRBV5-1	TRBJ2-1	CASSRNGAGHNEQFF	TGCGCCAGCAGCCGGAATGGAGCGGGACACAATGAGCAGTTCTTC
-	-	TRBV7-9	TRBJ2-5	CASSFGQGQETQYF	TGTGCCAGCAGCTTCGGTCAGGGACAAGAGACCCAGTACTTC
-	-	TRBV27	TRBJ1-5	CASSFSATGGNQPQHF	TGTGCCAGCAGTTTCAGCGCAACAGGAGGCAATCAGCCCCAGCATTTT
-	many	TRBV9	TRBJ2-7	CASSVGAEPYEQYF	TGTGCCAGCAGCGTAGGAGCGGAGCCTTACGAGCAGTACTTC
-	few	TRBV15	TRBJ2-7	CATSRETGAYEQYF	TGTGCCACCAGCAGGGAGACAGGTGCCTACGAGCAGTACTTC
-	few	TRBV11-2	TRBJ2-7	CASSPGGRVKEQYF	TGTGCCAGCAGCCCCGGCGGCAGGGTTAAGGAGCAGTACTTC
TRBD2	-	TRBV7-2	TRBJ2-7	CASSGVPGLAGSMQYF	TGTGCCAGCAGCGGGGTCCCGGGACTAGCGGGATCTATGCAGTACTTC
-	-	TRBV6-5	TRBJ1-2	CASSYGIGGSVGGYTF	TGTGCCAGCAGTTATGGTATAGGGGGTTCTGTCGGTGGCTACACCTTC
-	-	TRBV30	TRBJ1-3	CAWSLRTGNTIYF	TGTGCCTGGAGTTTACGAACGGGGAACACCATATATTTT
-	-	TRBV18	TRBJ1-2	CASSPPGDYGYTF	TGTGCCAGCTCACCCCCGGGGGACTATGGCTACACCTTC
TRBD2	once	TRBV18	TRBJ2-1	CASSPRLAGGNEQFF	TGTGCCAGCTCACCCAGACTAGCGGGAGGCAATGAGCAGTTCTTC
-	few	TRBV19	TRBJ1-2	CASSAPFDRTSYGYTF	TGTGCCAGTAGTGCACCCTTCGACAGGACCAGCTATGGCTACACCTTC
-	-	TRBV20-1	TRBJ2-7	CSASWDHEQYF	TGCAGTGCTAGTTGGGATCACGAGCAGTACTTC
TRBD2	few	TRBV12-5	TRBJ2-1	CASGLTTSASSYNEQFF	TGTGCTAGTGGTTTGACTACTAGCGCAAGCTCCTACAATGAGCAGTTCTTC
-	-	TRBV21-1	TRBJ1-1	CASRVCTIRTEAFF	TGTGCCAGCAGAGTCTGCACAATTCGCACTGAAGCTTTCTTT
-	-	TRBV7-2	TRBJ2-6	CASGDSGANVLTF	TGTGCCAGCGGGGATTCTGGGGCCAACGTCCTGACTTTC
-	-	TRBV2	TRBJ1-2	CASTPGRGKRGYTF	TGTGCCAGCACCCCCGGTCGTGGAAAAAGAGGCTACACCTTC
-	-	TRBV7-8	TRBJ2-7	CASSLERNSYEQYF	TGTGCCAGCAGCTTAGAGCGGAACTCCTACGAGCAGTACTTC
-	-	TRBV11-2	TRBJ2-2	CASSPERQAYTGELFF	TGTGCCAGCAGCCCAGAGAGACAGGCGTACACCGGGGAGCTGTTTTTT
-	many	TRBV29-1	TRBJ2-1	CSVGGSGGEQFF	TGCAGCGTTGGGGGGAGCGGCGGTGAGCAGTTCTTC
-	-	TRBV19	TRBJ1-5	CASMGGFNQPQHF	TGTGCCAGTATGGGGGGTTTCAATCAGCCCCAGCATTTT
-	-	TRBV12-5	TRBJ2-1	CASGLVVSRRHSYNEQFF	TGTGCTAGTGGTTTGGTTGTTAGTCGGCGCCACTCCTACAATGAGCAGTTCTTC
-	-	TRBV19	TRBJ1-4	CASSKRQTNEKLFF	TGTGCCAGTAGCAAGCGACAAACTAATGAAAAACTGTTTTTT
TRBD1	few	TRBV27	TRBJ1-2	CASKFRGTGHGYTF	TGTGCCAGCAAGTTTAGGGGGACAGGGCATGGCTACACCTTC
-	few	TRBV15	TRBJ1-1	CATSRQGNTEAFF	TGTGCCACCAGCAGACAGGGGAACACTGAAGCTTTCTTT
-	-	TRBV28	TRBJ2-7	CASKGGGTYEQYF	TGTGCCAGCAAGGGTGGGGGGACCTACGAGCAGTACTTC
-	many	TRBV4-3	TRBJ2-7	CASSQDITTGAWF	TGCGCCAGCAGCCAAGATATTACAACTGGGGCATGGTTC
TRBD2	-	TRBV7-2	TRBJ2-7	CASSLLVGRSSYEQYF	TGTGCCAGCAGCTTACTGGTCGGGAGGAGCTCCTACGAGCAGTACTTC
-	few	TRBV5-1	TRBJ2-5	CASNPDSYQETQYF	TGCGCCAGCAACCCAGACAGTTACCAAGAGACCCAGTACTTC
TRBD1	-	TRBV19	TRBJ2-7	CASSIRDRGYEQYF	TGTGCCAGTAGTATCCGGGACAGAGGCTACGAGCAGTACTTC